This TCR beta chain was recovered during a study of T cells after yellow fever vaccination. Losses at the gene ends were 5 bases for V and 6 bases for J; bases not matched to a gene: 10. Germline V gives CDR1 SGHRS, CDR2 YFSETQ. CDR3 length equals 15 residues. Broader study findings: Most primary-vaccination clones recurred post-booster (approximately 96% CD4, around 86% CD8).

In regard to this clonotype: Its target is unknown.

In making TCR cDNA, 5'RACE template switching added a universal primer site and UMIs to it. TCRdb fed the 5' RACE reads into MiXCR, producing one record per CDR3 protein. The sample includes 150,000 or so distinct CDR3 sequences, approximately 6.8% seen only once; the top ten take 2.5% to 3%. The V and J genes are TRBV5-1 and TRBJ2-2, with 7 nucleotides matching TRBD2. Sequences were derived from CD4+ T cells sorted from PBMCs, sampled more than 4 days after the first yellow fever vaccination. This TCR was sampled from a young man who received the YFV17D yellow fever vaccine. CDR3 bases: TGCGCCAGCAGGACCGGGACTACAGTTGCCGGGGAGCTGTTTTTT. It codes for CASRTGTTVAGELFF.